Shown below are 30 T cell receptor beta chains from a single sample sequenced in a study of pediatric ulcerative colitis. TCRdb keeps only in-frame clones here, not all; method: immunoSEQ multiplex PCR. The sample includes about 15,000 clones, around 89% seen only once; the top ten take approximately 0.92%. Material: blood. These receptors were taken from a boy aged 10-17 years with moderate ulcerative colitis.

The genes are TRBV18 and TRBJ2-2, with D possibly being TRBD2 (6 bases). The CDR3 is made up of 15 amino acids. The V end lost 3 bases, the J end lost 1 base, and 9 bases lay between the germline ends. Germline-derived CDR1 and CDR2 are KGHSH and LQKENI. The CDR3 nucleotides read TGTGCCAGCTCACCCGGGACTGAGAACACCGGGGAGCTGTTTTTT. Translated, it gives CASSPGTENTGELFF.

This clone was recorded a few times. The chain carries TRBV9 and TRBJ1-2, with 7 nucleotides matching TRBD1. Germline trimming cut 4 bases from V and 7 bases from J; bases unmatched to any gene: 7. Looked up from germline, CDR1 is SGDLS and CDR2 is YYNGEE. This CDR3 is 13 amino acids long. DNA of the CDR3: TGTGCCAGCAGCCCTCGAGGGGGCGGTGGCTACACCTTC. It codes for CASSPRGGGGYTF.

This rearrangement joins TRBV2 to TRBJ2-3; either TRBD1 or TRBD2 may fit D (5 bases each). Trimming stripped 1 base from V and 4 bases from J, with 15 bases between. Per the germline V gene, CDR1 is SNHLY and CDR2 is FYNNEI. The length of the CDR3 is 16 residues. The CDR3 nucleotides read TGTGCCAGCAGTGAAGTGGGGGTGGAAAATGCAGATACGCAGTATTTT. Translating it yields CASSEVGVENADTQYF.

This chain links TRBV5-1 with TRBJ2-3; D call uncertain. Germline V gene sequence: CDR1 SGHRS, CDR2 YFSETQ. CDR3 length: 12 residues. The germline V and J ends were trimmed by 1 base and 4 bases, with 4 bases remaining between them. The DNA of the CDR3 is TGCGCCAGCAGCTTGTGGGCAGATACGCAGTATTTT. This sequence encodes CASSLWADTQYF.

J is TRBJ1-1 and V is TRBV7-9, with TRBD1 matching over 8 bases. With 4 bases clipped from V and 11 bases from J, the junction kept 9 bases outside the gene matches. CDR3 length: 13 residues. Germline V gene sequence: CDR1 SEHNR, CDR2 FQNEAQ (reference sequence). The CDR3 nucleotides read TGTGCCAGCAGCTCACAGCAGGGGGCGGCGGCTTTCTTT. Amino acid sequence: CASSSQQGAAAFF.

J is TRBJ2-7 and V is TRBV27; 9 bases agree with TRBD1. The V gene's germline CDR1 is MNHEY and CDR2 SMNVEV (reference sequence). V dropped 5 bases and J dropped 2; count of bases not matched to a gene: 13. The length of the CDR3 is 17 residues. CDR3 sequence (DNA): TGTGCCAGCAGTCAGCACTCGACAGGGGGGTTGGCCTACGAGCAGTACTTC. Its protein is CASSQHSTGGLAYEQYF.

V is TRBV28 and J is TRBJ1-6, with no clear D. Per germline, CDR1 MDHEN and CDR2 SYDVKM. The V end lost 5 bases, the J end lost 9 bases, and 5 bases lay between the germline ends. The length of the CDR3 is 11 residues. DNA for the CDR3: TGTGCCAGCAGTAGAATTTCACCCCTCCACTTT. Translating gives CASSRISPLHF.

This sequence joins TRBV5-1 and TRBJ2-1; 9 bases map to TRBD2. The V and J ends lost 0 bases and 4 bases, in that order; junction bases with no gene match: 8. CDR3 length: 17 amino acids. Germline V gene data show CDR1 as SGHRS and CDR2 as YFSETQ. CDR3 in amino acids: CASSLGDRGRAYNEQFF. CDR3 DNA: TGCGCCAGCAGCTTGGGGGATCGCGGGAGGGCTTACAATGAGCAGTTCTTC.

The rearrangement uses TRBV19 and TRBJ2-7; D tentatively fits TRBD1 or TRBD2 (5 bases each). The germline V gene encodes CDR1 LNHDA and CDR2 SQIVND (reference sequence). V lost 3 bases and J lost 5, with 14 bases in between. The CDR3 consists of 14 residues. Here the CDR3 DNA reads TGTGCCAGTAGTATCTATGGGGGAATCGACGAGCAGTACTTC. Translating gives CASSIYGGIDEQYF.

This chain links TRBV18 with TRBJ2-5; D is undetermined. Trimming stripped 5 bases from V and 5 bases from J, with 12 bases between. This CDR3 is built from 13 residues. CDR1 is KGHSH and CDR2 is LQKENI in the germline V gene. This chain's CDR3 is CASSSLEGETQYF. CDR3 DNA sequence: TGTGCCAGCTCATCCCTAGAAGGGGAGACCCAGTACTTC.

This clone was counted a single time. CDR3 sequence reads: CASSLADLTTTQYF. The CDR3 DNA sequence: TGTGCCAGCAGTTTGGCGGACCTGACAACGACCCAGTACTTC. This chain uses TRBV27 with TRBJ2-5; D is uncertain. Trimming took off 3 bases at V and 7 bases at J, with 15 bases between the two ends. Germline V lookup: CDR1 MNHEY, CDR2 SMNVEV (reference sequence). This CDR3 has 14 residues.

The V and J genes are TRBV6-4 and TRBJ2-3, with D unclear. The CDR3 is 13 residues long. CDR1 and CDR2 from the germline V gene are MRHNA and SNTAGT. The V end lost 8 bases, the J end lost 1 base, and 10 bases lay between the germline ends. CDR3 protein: CASRQRGTDTQYF. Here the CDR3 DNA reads TGTGCCAGCCGCCAAAGAGGCACAGATACGCAGTATTTT.

CDR3 DNA: TGTGCCTTCGGACTAGCGCTCAATGAGCAGTTCTTC. Encoded protein: CAFGLALNEQFF. The chain joins TRBV30 to TRBJ2-1; 9 nucleotides match TRBD2. The CDR3 is 12 amino acids. CDR1 and CDR2 from the germline V gene are GTSNPN and SVGIG (reference sequence). The junction had 4 bases not matched to a gene; V was cut back by 7 bases and J by 6 bases.

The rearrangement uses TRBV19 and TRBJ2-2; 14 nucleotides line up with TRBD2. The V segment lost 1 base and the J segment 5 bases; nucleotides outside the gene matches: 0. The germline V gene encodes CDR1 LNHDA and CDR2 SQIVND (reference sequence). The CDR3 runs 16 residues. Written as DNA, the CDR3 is TGTGCCAGTAGTATAGGACTAGCGGGAGGGACCGGGGAGCTGTTTTTT. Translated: CASSIGLAGGTGELFF.

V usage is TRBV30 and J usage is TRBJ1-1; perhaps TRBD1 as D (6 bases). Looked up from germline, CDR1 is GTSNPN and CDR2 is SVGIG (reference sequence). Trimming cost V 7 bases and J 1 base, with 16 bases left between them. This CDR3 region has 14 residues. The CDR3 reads CAYHPGGRNTEAFF. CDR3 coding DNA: TGTGCCTACCACCCCGGGGGGCGGAACACTGAAGCTTTCTTT. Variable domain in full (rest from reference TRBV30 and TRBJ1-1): SQTIHQWPATLVQPVGSPLSLECTVEGTSNPNLYWYRQAAGRGLQLLFYSVGIGQISSEVPQNLSASRPQDRQFILSSKKLLLSDSGFYLCAYHPGGRNTEAFFGQGTRLTVV.

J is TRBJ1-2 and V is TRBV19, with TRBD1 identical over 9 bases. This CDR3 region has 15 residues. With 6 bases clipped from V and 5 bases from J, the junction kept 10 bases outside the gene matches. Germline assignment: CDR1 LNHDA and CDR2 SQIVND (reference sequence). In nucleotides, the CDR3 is TGTGCCAGTAGCCATAACACCGGGACAGGGTATGGCTACACCTTC. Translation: CASSHNTGTGYGYTF.

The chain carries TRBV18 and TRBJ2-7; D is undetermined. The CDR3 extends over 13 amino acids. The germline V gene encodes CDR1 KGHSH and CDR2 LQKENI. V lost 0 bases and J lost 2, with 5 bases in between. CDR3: CASSPPATYEQYF. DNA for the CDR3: TGTGCCAGCTCACCACCCGCCACCTACGAGCAGTACTTC.

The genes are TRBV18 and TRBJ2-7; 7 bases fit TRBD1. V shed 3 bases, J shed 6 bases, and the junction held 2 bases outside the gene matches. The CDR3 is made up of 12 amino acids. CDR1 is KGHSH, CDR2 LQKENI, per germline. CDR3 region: CASSPDRAEQYF. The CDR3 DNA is TGTGCCAGCTCACCCGACAGGGCCGAGCAGTACTTC.

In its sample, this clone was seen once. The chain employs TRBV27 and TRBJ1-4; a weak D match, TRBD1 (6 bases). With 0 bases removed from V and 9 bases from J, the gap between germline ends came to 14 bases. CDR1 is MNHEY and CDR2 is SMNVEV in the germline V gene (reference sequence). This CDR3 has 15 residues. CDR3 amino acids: CASSLSGRGAKKLFF. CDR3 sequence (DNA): TGTGCCAGCAGTTTATCGGGCAGGGGAGCCAAAAAACTGTTTTTT.

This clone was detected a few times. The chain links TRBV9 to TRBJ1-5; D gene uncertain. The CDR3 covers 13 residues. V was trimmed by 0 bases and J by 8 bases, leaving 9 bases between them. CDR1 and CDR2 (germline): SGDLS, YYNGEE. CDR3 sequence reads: CASSVDGEEPQHF. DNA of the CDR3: TGTGCCAGCAGCGTAGACGGGGAGGAGCCCCAGCATTTT.

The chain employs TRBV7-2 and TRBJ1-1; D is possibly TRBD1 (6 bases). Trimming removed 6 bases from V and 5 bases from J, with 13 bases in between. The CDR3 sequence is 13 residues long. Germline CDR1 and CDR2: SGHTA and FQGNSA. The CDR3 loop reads CASRTGKGTEAFF. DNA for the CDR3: TGTGCCAGCAGAACAGGGAAAGGGACTGAAGCTTTCTTT.

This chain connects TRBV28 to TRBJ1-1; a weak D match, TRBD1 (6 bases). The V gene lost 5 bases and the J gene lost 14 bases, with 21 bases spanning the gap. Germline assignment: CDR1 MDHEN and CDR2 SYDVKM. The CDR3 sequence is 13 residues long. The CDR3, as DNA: TGTGCCAGCAGTCCTACATCCTTCCCTGGGGGCTTCTTT. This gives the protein CASSPTSFPGGFF.

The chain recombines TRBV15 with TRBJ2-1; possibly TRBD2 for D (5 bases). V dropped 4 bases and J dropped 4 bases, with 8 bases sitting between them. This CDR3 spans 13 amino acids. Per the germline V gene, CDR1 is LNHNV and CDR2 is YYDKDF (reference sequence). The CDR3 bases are TGTGCCACCAGCATCGGGGATTACAATGAGCAGTTCTTC. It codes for CATSIGDYNEQFF.

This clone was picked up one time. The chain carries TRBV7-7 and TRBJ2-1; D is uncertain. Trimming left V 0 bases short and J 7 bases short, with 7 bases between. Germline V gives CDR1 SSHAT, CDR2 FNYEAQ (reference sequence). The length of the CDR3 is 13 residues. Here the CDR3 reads CASSLAVANEQFF. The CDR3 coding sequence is TGTGCCAGCAGCTTAGCGGTAGCAAATGAGCAGTTCTTC. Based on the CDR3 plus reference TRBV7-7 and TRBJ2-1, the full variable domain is GAGVSQSPRYKVTKRGQDVTLRCDPISSHATLYWYQQALGQGPEFLTYFNYEAQPDKSGLPSDRFSAERPEGSISTLTIQRTEQRDSAMYRCASSLAVANEQFFGPGTRLTVL.

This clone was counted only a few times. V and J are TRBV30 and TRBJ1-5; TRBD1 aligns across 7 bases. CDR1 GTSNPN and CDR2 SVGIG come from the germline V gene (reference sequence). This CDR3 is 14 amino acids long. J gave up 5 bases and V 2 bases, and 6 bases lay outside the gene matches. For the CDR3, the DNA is TGTGCCTGGAGTCGGGACAGCCTCGATCAGCCCCAGCATTTT. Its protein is CAWSRDSLDQPQHF.

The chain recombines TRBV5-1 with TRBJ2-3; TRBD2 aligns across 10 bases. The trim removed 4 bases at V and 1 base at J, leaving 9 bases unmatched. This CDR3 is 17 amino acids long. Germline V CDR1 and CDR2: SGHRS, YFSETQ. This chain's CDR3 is CASSPPILAGGTDTQYF. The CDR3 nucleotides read TGCGCCAGCAGCCCTCCGATCCTAGCGGGGGGCACAGATACGCAGTATTTT.

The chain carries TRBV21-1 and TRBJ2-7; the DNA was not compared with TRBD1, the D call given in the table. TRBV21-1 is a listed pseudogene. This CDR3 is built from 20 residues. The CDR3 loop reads CASSIGIRGFPGQTTYEQYF. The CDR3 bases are TGTGCCAGCAGCATTGGGATCCGGGGCTTTCCGGGACAAACAACCTACGAGCAGTACTTC.

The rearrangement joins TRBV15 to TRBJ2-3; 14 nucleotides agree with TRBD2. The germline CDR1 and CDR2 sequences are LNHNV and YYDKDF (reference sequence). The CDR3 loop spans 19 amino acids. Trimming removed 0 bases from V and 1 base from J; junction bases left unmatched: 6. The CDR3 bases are TGTGCCACCAGCAGAGAAAGACTAGCGGGGGGGCTCGGCACAGATACGCAGTATTTT. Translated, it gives CATSRERLAGGLGTDTQYF. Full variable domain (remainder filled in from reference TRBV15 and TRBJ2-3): DAMVIQNPRYQVTQFGKPVTLSCSQTLNHNVMYWYQQKSSQAPKLLFHYYDKDFNNEADTPDNFQSRRPNTSFCFLDIRSPGLGDTAMYLCATSRERLAGGLGTDTQYFGPGTRLTVL.

The CDR3 DNA reads as TGTGCCAGCTCACCAAGGCTAAAGACAGTTCCGAACACTGAAGCTTTCTTT. Its protein product is CASSPRLKTVPNTEAFF. The V call is TRBV18, the J call TRBJ1-1, with D perhaps matching TRBD1 (5 bases). V gave up 2 bases and J gave up 1 base, with 17 bases separating them. Germline assignment: CDR1 KGHSH and CDR2 LQKENI. The CDR3 is 17 amino acids. The whole variable domain, remainder taken from reference TRBV18 and TRBJ1-1, is NAGVMQNPRHLVRRRGQEARLRCSPMKGHSHVYWYRQLPEEGLKFMVYLQKENIIDESGMPKERFSAEFPKEGPSILRIQQVVRGDSAAYFCASSPRLKTVPNTEAFFGQGTRLTVV.

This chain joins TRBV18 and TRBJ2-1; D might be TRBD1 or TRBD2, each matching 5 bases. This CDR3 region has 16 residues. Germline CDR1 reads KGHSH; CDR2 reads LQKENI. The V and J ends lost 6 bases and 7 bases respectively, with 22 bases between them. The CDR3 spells CASSPISGTSTNEQFF. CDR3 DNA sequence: TGTGCCAGCTCTCCTATCTCCGGGACCTCGACAAATGAGCAGTTCTTC.